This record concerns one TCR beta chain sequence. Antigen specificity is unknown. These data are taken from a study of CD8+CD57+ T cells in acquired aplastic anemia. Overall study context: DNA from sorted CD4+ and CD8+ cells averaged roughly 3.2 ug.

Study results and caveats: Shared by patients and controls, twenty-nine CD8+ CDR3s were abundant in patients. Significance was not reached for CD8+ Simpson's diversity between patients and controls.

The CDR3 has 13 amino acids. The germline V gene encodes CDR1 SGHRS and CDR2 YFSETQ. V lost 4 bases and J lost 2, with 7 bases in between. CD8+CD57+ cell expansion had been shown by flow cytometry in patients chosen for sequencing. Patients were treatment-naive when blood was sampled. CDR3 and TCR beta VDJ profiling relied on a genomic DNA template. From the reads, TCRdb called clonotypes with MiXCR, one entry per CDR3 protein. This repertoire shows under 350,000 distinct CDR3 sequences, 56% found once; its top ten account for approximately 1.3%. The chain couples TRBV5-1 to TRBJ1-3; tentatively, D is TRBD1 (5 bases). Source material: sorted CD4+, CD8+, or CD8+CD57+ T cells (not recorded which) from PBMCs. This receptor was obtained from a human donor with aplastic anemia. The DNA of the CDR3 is TGCGCCAGCAGCCAGGGAGCTGGAAACACCATATATTTT. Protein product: CASSQGAGNTIYF.